This entry concerns a single T cell receptor beta chain. This specimen comes from a study of blood T cell repertoires in COVID-19. About the study: PBMCs, B-cell-depleted T cells, or T cells were the source of the cDNA or gDNA that made up the material.

Germline V gene data show CDR1 as SEHNR and CDR2 as FQNEAQ (reference sequence). The CDR3 loop spans 14 amino acids. Trimming cost V 5 bases and J 2 bases, with 13 bases left between them. As processed by the authors: Estimation of nucleated cell counts was performed using reference gene primer amplification. The assay was immunoSEQ multiplex PCR, and TCRdb's table has in-frame clones only and misses some. D and trimming were read from the DNA, whereas the V and J calls and clone size are those reported in that table. Among 400,000 or so clones listed, about 87% were seen once. This chain uses TRBV7-9 with TRBJ2-7; a weak D match, TRBD1 (5 bases). The TCR was taken from a human donor in a cohort sampled during active COVID-19. Sequenced: peripheral blood. The CDR3 region has the DNA TGTGCCAGCAGCCCGTCAGGGTTACCCTACGAGCAGTACTTC. Translating gives CASSPSGLPYEQYF.